This T cell receptor (beta chain) was obtained from a study of cytomegalovirus exposure and HLA in healthy donors. About the study: The same platform was used for the roughly 110 validation repertoires as for the 666 first-cohort repertoires, as reported in a later analysis.

The donors belonged to the roughly 130-subject validation cohort, separate from the 666-subject first cohort. V lost 7 bases to trimming and J lost 0 bases; unmatched junction nucleotides: 10. The germline V gene encodes CDR1 SQVTM and CDR2 ANQGSEA. CDR3 length: 17 amino acids. Here immunoSEQ multiplex PCR was the method, and the copy in TCRdb shows in-frame clones only, minus some. This table holds 150,000 to 200,000 clones, 86% found once. Study-level results: Reports showed the classifier diagnosing cytomegalovirus status with high specificity and sensitivity.

Comments on this clone: The antigen remains unidentified.

The sequenced sample was PBMCs. The chain joins TRBV29-1 to TRBJ2-1; 12 bases agree with TRBD2. The receptor was isolated from a man aged 30 to 45 in good health and CMV-seropositive. The CDR3 nucleotides are TGCAGCGCCCTGGACCTAGCGGGAGGGGTCTCCTACAATGAGCAGTTCTTC. Translated, it gives CSALDLAGGVSYNEQFF.